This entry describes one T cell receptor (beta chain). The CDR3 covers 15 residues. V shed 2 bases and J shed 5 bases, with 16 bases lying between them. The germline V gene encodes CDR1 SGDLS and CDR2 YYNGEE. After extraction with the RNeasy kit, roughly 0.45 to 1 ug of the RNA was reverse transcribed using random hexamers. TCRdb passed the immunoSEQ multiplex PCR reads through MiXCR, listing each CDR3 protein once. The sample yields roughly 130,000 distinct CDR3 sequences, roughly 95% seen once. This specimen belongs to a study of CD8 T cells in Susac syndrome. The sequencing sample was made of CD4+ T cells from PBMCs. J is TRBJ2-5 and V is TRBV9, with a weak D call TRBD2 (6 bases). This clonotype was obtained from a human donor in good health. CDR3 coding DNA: TGTGCCAGCAGCGTTAGTAGCGGTGTGGTGGAGACCCAGTACTTC. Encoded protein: CASSVSSGVVETQYF.